A single sample gave rise to the 8 T cell receptor beta chains below, sequenced in a study of CD8+CD57+ T cells in acquired aplastic anemia. Both TCR beta VDJ combination and CDR3 sequence profiling were carried out. Genomic DNA was the template for this profiling. MiXCR, run by TCRdb on the reads, gives a single entry per CDR3 protein. Here the sample spans roughly 160,000 distinct CDR3 sequences, about 60% being singletons. Sequences were obtained from sorted CD4+, CD8+, or CD8+CD57+ T cells (not recorded which) from PBMCs. These receptors all come from a human donor in good health.

This chain links TRBV7-9 with TRBJ1-2; possible D gene TRBD1, 5 bases. Germline CDR1 and CDR2: SEHNR and FQNEAQ (reference sequence). There are 15 residues in the CDR3. Trimming shortened V by 5 bases and J by 4 bases, and 17 bases separated the two germline ends. For the CDR3, the DNA is TGTGCCAGCAGCGACCAACAACAGGATCCCTATGGCTACACCTTC. Protein product: CASSDQQQDPYGYTF. The whole variable domain, filled in from reference TRBV7-9 and TRBJ1-2, reads DTGVSQNPRHKITKRGQNVTFRCDPISEHNRLYWYRQTLGQGPEFLTYFQNEAQLEKSRLLSDRFSAERPKGSFSTLEIQRTEQGDSAMYLCASSDQQQDPYGYTFGSGTRLTVV.

In regard to this clonotype: One end of the junction varies from germline; a read error may be responsible. This chain joins TRBV7-8 and TRBJ2-5, with TRBD2 matching 11 bases. The CDR3 spans 16 residues. CDR1 and CDR2 (germline): SGHVS, FQNEAQ. In DNA, the CDR3 is TGTGCCAGCAGCCTTAGCGGGGGGGCGTACCAGGAGACCCAGTACTTC. Residues: CASSLSGGAYQETQYF. The variable domain in full, completed from reference TRBV7-8 and TRBJ2-5, reads GAGVSQSPRYKVAKRGQDVALRCDPISGHVSLFWYQQALGQGPEFLTYFQNEAQLDKSGLPSDRFFAERPEGSVSTLKIQRTQQEDSAVYLCASSLSGGAYQETQYFGPGTRLLVL.

Comment on this clonotype: A much more abundant neighbour one base away suggests this may be a read error. This chain uses TRBV9 with TRBJ2-1, with 13 bases lining up with TRBD2. Germline assignment: CDR1 SGDLS and CDR2 YYNGEE. The CDR3 totals 15 residues. The CDR3: CACSEQGLAGDEQFF. CDR3 DNA: TGTGCCTGCAGCGAGCAAGGACTAGCGGGAGATGAGCAGTTCTTC.

This chain uses TRBV19 with TRBJ1-2; the match to TRBD1 covers 8 bases. The CDR3 consists of 15 residues. Germline V gives CDR1 LNHDA, CDR2 SQIVND (reference sequence). V gave up 2 bases and J gave up 4 bases; unmatched junction bases: 6. The CDR3: CASSILQGGIYGYTF. The CDR3, as DNA: TGTGCCAGTAGTATATTACAGGGGGGGATCTATGGCTACACCTTC.

V is TRBV15 and J is TRBJ2-2; D is tentatively TRBD1 or TRBD2 (5 bases each). This CDR3 comprises 14 residues. Trimming pared 8 bases from V and 2 bases from J, leaving 12 bases between. In germline, CDR1 is LNHNV, CDR2 YYDKDF (reference sequence). The CDR3 protein is CATEGQVNTGELFF. The CDR3 coding sequence is TGTGCCACCGAGGGGCAGGTTAACACCGGGGAGCTGTTTTTT.

The V gene is TRBV20-1, the J gene TRBJ2-2, with 14 bases matching TRBD2. The CDR3 runs to 16 residues. Looked up from germline, CDR1 is DFQATT and CDR2 is SNEGSKA (reference sequence). V dropped 6 bases and J dropped 6; count of bases not matched to a gene: 9. Here the CDR3 DNA reads TGCAGTGCCATGACTAGCGGGAGGGACGAGGCCGGGGAGCTGTTTTTT. It encodes CSAMTSGRDEAGELFF.

The rearrangement links TRBV29-1 to TRBJ2-1; TRBD2 aligns across 8 bases. The CDR3 contains 13 residues. CDR1 and CDR2 from the germline V gene are SQVTM and ANQGSEA. The CDR3 DNA is TGCAGTGTGAGCGGGAGCTCCTACAATGAGCAGTTCTTC. Protein: CSVSGSSYNEQFF.

Only a few counts were recorded for this clonotype. The rearrangement joins TRBV29-1 to TRBJ1-1; the D is unclear. Germline CDR1 SQVTM, CDR2 ANQGSEA. The V end lost 3 bases, the J end lost 5 bases, and 7 bases lay between the germline ends. There are 11 residues in the CDR3. This CDR3 reads CSVDEGTEAFF. CDR3 DNA sequence: TGCAGCGTTGATGAAGGGACTGAAGCTTTCTTT.